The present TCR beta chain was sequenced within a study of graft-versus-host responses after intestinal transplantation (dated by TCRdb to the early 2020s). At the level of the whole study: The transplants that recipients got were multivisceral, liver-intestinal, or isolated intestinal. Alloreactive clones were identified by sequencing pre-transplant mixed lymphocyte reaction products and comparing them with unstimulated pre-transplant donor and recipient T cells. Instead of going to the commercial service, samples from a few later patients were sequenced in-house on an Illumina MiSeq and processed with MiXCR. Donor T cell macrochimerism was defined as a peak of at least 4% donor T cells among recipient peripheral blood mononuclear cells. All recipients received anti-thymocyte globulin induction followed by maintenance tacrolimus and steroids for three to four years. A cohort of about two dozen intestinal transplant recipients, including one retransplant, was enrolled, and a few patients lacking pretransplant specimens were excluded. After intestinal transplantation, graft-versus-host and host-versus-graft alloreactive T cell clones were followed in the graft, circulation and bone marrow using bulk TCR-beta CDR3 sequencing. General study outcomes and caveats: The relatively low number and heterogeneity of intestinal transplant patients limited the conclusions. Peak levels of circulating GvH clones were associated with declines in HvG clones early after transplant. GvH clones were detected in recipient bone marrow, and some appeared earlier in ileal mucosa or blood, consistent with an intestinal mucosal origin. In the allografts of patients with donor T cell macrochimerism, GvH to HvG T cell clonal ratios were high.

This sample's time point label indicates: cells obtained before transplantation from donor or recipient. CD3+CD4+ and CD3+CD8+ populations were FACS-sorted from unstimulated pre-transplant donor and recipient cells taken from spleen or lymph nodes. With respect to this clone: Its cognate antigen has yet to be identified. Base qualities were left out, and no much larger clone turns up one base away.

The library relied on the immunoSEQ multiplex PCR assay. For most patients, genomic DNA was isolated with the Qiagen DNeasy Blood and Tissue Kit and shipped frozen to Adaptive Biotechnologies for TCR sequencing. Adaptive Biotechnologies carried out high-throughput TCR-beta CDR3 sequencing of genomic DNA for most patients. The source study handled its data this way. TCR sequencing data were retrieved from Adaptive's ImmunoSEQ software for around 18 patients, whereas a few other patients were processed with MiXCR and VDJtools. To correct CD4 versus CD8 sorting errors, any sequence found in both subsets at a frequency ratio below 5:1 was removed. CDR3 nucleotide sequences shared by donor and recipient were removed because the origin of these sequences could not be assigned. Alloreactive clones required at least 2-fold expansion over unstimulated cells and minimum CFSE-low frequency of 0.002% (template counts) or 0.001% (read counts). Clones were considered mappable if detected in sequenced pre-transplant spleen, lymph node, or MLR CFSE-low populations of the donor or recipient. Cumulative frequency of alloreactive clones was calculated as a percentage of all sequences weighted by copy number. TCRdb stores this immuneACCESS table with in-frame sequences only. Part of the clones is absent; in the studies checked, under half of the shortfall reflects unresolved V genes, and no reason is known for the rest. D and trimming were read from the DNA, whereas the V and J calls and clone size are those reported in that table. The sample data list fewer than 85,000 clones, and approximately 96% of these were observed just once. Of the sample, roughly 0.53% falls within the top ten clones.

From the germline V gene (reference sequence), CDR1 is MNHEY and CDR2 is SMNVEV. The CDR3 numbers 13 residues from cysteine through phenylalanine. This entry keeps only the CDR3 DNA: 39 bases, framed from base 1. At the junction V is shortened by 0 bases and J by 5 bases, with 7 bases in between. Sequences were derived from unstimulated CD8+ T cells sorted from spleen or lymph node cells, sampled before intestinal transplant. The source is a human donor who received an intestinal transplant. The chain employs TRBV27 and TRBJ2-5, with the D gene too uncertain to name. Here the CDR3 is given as CASSLSYVETQYF. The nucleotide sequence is TGTGCCAGCAGTTTATCATACGTGGAGACCCAGTACTTC.